Sequencing of this T cell receptor beta chain was carried out in a study of metastatic and nonmetastatic thyroid tumors. The wider study: Repertoires from blood and tumor or nodule tissue of malignant and benign thyroid patients were compared.

All patients reached thyroid surgery having received no treatment beforehand. Using MiXCR, TCRdb re-called clones from the PCR reads. This table has about 39,000 clones, approximately 19% appearing once. The table lists this clone with many counts. Other DNA sequences in this sample translate to the same CDR3. This CDR3 contains 15 residues. J was trimmed by 6 bases and V by 4 bases; bases with no gene match: 9. The germline CDR1 and CDR2 sequences are SQVTM and ANQGSEA. Sequencing was performed on tumor tissue. The chain combines TRBV29-1 with TRBJ2-3; 11 nucleotides align to TRBD2. The sequence was obtained from a female donor with papillary thyroid cancer or a benign thyroid nodule (not recorded which). Some clones in this sample may be carry-over from other donors' samples. The CDR3 DNA sequence: TGCAGCGTTGCGGTAGCGGGAGGGCCAGGGGATACGCAGTATTTT. Amino acids: CSVAVAGGPGDTQYF.